One and the same sample provided the 29 T cell receptor beta chains below, sequenced in a study of PD-1 blockade in classical Hodgkin lymphoma. TCRdb's table, derived via immunoSEQ multiplex PCR, lists solely in-frame clones and lacks some. The table shows 15,000 to 20,000 clones, with around 78% occurring only once. The time point: cycle 4 day 1 (C4D1), after five to seven weeks of nivolumab. The patients all showed relapse after autologous stem cell transplantation, while their brentuximab vedotin exposure varied. The CD4+ T cells used were purified from thawed PBMCs through magnetic negative selection. The sample in question was CD4+ T cells from blood, obtained before the fourth cycle of nivolumab. All receptors derive from a human donor with classical Hodgkin lymphoma.

The chain links TRBV7-8 to TRBJ2-1, with D maybe TRBD1 (6 bases). Germline V CDR1 and CDR2: SGHVS, FQNEAQ. The CDR3 extends over 16 amino acids. Deletions cut 4 bases from V and 4 bases from J, with 17 bases between. CDR3 loop: CASSYRVAGAYNEQFF. The DNA of the CDR3 is TGTGCCAGCAGCTACAGGGTAGCAGGAGCGTACAATGAGCAGTTCTTC.

The J gene is TRBJ2-2, the V gene TRBV6-1; TRBD1 is a possible D gene (5 bases). The CDR3 consists of 14 residues. Germline V CDR1 and CDR2: MNHNS, SASEGT. With 6 bases removed from V and 5 bases from J, the gap between germline ends came to 13 bases. CDR3: CASSRVFGTGELFF. CDR3 sequence (DNA): TGTGCCAGCAGCAGGGTGTTTGGAACCGGGGAGCTGTTTTTT.

V and J are TRBV5-1 and TRBJ1-5; D remains ambiguous. V lost 0 bases and J lost 0, with 1 base in between. The CDR3 totals 13 residues. Germline-derived CDR1 and CDR2 are SGHRS and YFSETQ. The CDR3 nucleotides are TGCGCCAGCAGCTTGGATAGCAATCAGCCCCAGCATTTT. Its translation is CASSLDSNQPQHF. The full variable domain, with the rest looked up from reference TRBV5-1 and TRBJ1-5, is KAGVTQTPRYLIKTRGQQVTLSCSPISGHRSVSWYQQTPGQGLQFLFEYFSETQRNKGNFPGRFSGRQFSNSRSEMNVSTLELGDSALYLCASSLDSNQPQHFGDGTRLSIL.

The chain couples TRBV6-6 to TRBJ1-3; D is possibly TRBD1 (6 bases). The CDR3 length is 13 residues. The V gene lost 6 bases and the J gene lost 4 bases, with 10 bases spanning the gap. Per germline, CDR1 MNHNY and CDR2 SVGAGI (reference sequence). The CDR3 sequence: CASRPGQGNTIYF. CDR3 coding DNA: TGTGCCAGCAGACCCGGACAGGGAAACACCATATATTTT.

The gene calls are TRBV7-2 and TRBJ1-2; D is perhaps TRBD1 (6 bases). V lost 6 bases, J lost 1 base, and 12 bases lay in between. Germline CDR1 SGHTA, CDR2 FQGNSA. The CDR3 has 14 amino acids. CDR3 DNA: TGTGCCAGCAGACAAACAGGGAATAACTATGGCTACACCTTC. It is translated as CASRQTGNNYGYTF.

The chain recombines TRBV6-5 with TRBJ1-1; the D is unclear. Germline V lookup: CDR1 MNHEY, CDR2 SVGAGI. CDR3 length: 11 amino acids. Trimming took off 9 bases at V and 5 bases at J, with 10 bases between the two ends. In DNA form, the CDR3 reads TGTGCCAGTTCCCGCGGGACTGAAGCTTTCTTT. This codes for CASSRGTEAFF.

The chain recombines TRBV23-1 with TRBJ2-1; 7 bases fit TRBD1. TRBV23-1 has ORF status, its function being uncertain. This CDR3 is 17 amino acids long. Trimming at V came to 0 bases and at J to 3 bases, leaving 8 bases not matched to a gene. The CDR3 nucleotides are TGCGCCAGCAGTCAATCTTGCGACAGGGAGTGCTACAATGAGCAGTTCTTC. Protein product: CASSQSCDRECYNEQFF.

V gene TRBV6-1 combines with J gene TRBJ2-7; D gene ambiguous. V lost 3 bases and J lost 3, with 15 bases in between. Germline CDR1 reads MNHNS; CDR2 reads SASEGT. The CDR3 is 15 residues long. The DNA for the CDR3 is TGTGCCAGCAGTGATTCCGGGCCCCCGGGCTACGAGCAGTACTTC. As protein: CASSDSGPPGYEQYF.

There are a few counts of this clone. The chain combines TRBV30 with TRBJ2-1, with 10 bases aligning to TRBD2. The CDR3 is 13 residues long. V dropped 2 bases and J dropped 8; count of bases not matched to a gene: 3. The V gene's germline CDR1 is GTSNPN and CDR2 SVGIG (reference sequence). CDR3 region: CAWSRTSGDEQFF. The CDR3 DNA reads TGTGCCTGGAGTCGGACTAGCGGCGATGAGCAGTTCTTC.

The V call is TRBV7-8, the J call TRBJ2-2, with 7 bases fitting TRBD1. The CDR3 spans 17 residues. Germline trimming cut 5 bases from V and 0 bases from J; bases unmatched to any gene: 9. The germline V gene encodes CDR1 SGHVS and CDR2 FQNEAQ. The CDR3, as DNA: TGTGCCAGCAGCCGAACCCTGGGACAGACGAACACCGGGGAGCTGTTTTTT. Protein: CASSRTLGQTNTGELFF.

The chain uses TRBV9 and TRBJ2-1, with D hard to call. There are 15 residues in the CDR3. CDR1 and CDR2 from the germline V gene are SGDLS and YYNGEE. V was cut by 0 bases and J by 1 base, with 8 bases left in between. CDR3 residues: CASSVVGVSYNEQFF. In nucleotides, the CDR3 is TGTGCCAGCAGCGTAGTTGGCGTGTCCTACAATGAGCAGTTCTTC.

This rearrangement joins TRBV6-6 to TRBJ1-1, with D perhaps matching TRBD1 (5 bases). The CDR3 has 12 residues. Germline lookup yields CDR1 MNHNY and CDR2 SVGAGI (reference sequence). V lost 10 bases and J lost 6, with 15 bases in between. The CDR3 DNA sequence: TGTGCCACGCGAGAGGGACGATCTGAAGCTTTCTTT. This codes for CATREGRSEAFF.

This clone was found a few times. The identical CDR3 is also encoded by other nucleotide sequences in the sample. The CDR3 loop reads CASSETSSYEQYF. CDR3 nucleotide sequence: TGTGCCAGCAGTGAGACTAGCTCCTACGAGCAGTACTTC. The chain recombines TRBV6-1 with TRBJ2-7; perhaps TRBD2 as D (6 bases). The CDR3 runs to 13 residues. CDR1 and CDR2 from the germline V gene are MNHNS and SASEGT. V lost 3 bases and J lost 0, with 6 bases in between.

V is TRBV9 and J is TRBJ2-3; the match to TRBD2 covers 13 bases. This CDR3 is 16 amino acids long. Trimming cost V 4 bases and J 4 bases; bases outside gene matches: 6. Germline lookup yields CDR1 SGDLS and CDR2 YYNGEE. The CDR3 nucleotides are TGTGCCAGCAGCACCCGGACTAGCGGGAGTTCAGATACGCAGTATTTT. It specifies CASSTRTSGSSDTQYF.

This clone was seen a few times. The CDR3 spells CASSLDGSTEAFF. DNA for the CDR3: TGTGCCAGCAGCTTAGATGGCAGCACTGAAGCTTTCTTT. V and J are TRBV11-3 and TRBJ1-1; D unclear. V was pared by 0 bases and J by 4 bases, with 6 bases between. This CDR3 has 13 amino acids. The germline CDR1 and CDR2 sequences are SGHNT and YENEEA.

This clone has just one count. The J gene is TRBJ2-3, the V gene TRBV7-8, with TRBD2 matching 7 bases. The CDR3 sequence is 14 residues long. V shed 5 bases, J shed 0 bases, and the junction held 2 bases outside the gene matches. Germline V gene data show CDR1 as SGHVS and CDR2 as FQNEAQ. The CDR3 reads CASSQLASTDTQYF. In nucleotides, the CDR3 is TGTGCCAGCAGCCAACTAGCGAGCACAGATACGCAGTATTTT.

This clone was found a few times. The DNA of the CDR3 is TGTGCCAGCAGCTTTGGGGGAGACAGGAATGAGCAGTTCTTC. It translates to CASSFGGDRNEQFF. The J gene is TRBJ2-1, the V gene TRBV11-3; possible D gene TRBD1, 6 bases. This CDR3 is built from 14 residues. V gave up 3 bases and J gave up 7 bases, with 13 bases separating them. From germline, CDR1 is SGHNT and CDR2 YENEEA.

Only a few counts were recorded for this clone. The chain is built from TRBV5-1 and TRBJ2-5, with a tentative D call TRBD1 (7 bases). Germline values: CDR1 SGHRS, CDR2 YFSETQ. CDR3 length equals 15 residues. Trimming cost V 1 base and J 2 bases, with 12 bases left between them. DNA of the CDR3: TGCGCCAGCAGCTTGCGCGGGACAGAACAAGAGACCCAGTACTTC. Encoded protein: CASSLRGTEQETQYF.

The chain links TRBV10-2 to TRBJ2-1; D tentatively fits TRBD1 or TRBD2 (5 bases each). This CDR3 spans 17 amino acids. Per germline, CDR1 WSHSY and CDR2 SAAADI. Trimming shortened V by 3 bases and J by 6 bases, and 21 bases separated the two germline ends. The CDR3 region is CASSDLPTGAHGNEQFF. The CDR3 DNA reads as TGCGCCAGCAGTGACCTACCGACCGGGGCCCACGGCAATGAGCAGTTCTTC.

This sequence joins TRBV19 and TRBJ2-5, with a possible D match to TRBD1 (5 bases). CDR1 and CDR2 (germline): LNHDA, SQIVND (reference sequence). Trimming removed 3 bases from V and 4 bases from J, with 9 bases in between. The CDR3 loop spans 13 amino acids. CDR3 protein: CASSIQGLETQYF. The CDR3 DNA is TGTGCCAGTAGTATTCAGGGTTTAGAGACCCAGTACTTC.

The V call is TRBV6-5, the J call TRBJ2-5; D is perhaps TRBD1 or TRBD2 (6 bases each). The J call may be mistaken, given a closer DNA end match to TRBJ2-7. There are 14 residues in the CDR3. Germline-derived CDR1 and CDR2 are MNHEY and SVGAGI. CDR3 protein: CASSLTGTAYEQYF. In DNA, the CDR3 is TGTGCCAGCAGCCTTACAGGGACTGCCTACGAGCAGTACTTC.

This clone was seen more than once but under ten times. The CDR3: CASSVAGSNEQFF. The CDR3, as DNA: TGTGCCAGCAGCGTAGCGGGGAGTAATGAGCAGTTCTTC. V usage is TRBV9 and J usage is TRBJ2-1; D possibly corresponds to TRBD2 (5 bases). Per the germline V gene, CDR1 is SGDLS and CDR2 is YYNGEE. This CDR3 spans 13 amino acids. The ends were cut back, 0 bases at V and 7 bases at J, with 8 bases in the middle.

The rearrangement uses TRBV4-1 and TRBJ2-1; no clear D. This CDR3 contains 15 residues. CDR1 is MGHRA, CDR2 YSYEKL, per germline. V shed 1 base and J shed 6 bases, with 13 bases lying between them. The CDR3 region has the DNA TGCGCCAGCAGCCAAGTCAAGCCCCTAGGCAATGAGCAGTTCTTC. Protein product: CASSQVKPLGNEQFF.

This chain links TRBV18 with TRBJ1-1; 10 nucleotides align to TRBD1. V was pared by 4 bases and J by 3 bases, with 5 bases of the junction left unmatched. The CDR3 runs 15 residues. Germline-derived CDR1 and CDR2 are KGHSH and LQKENI. DNA for the CDR3: TGTGCCAGCTCACTTGGGACAGGGGCAGACACTGAAGCTTTCTTT. This codes for CASSLGTGADTEAFF.

This clone was seen more than once but under ten times. This sequence joins TRBV6-5 and TRBJ1-4, with a possible D match to TRBD1 (5 bases). V shed 0 bases and J shed 8 bases, with 16 bases lying between them. The CDR3 consists of 16 residues. Per germline, CDR1 MNHEY and CDR2 SVGAGI. This CDR3 reads CASSYSMPGIGEKLFF. CDR3 bases: TGTGCCAGCAGTTACTCTATGCCAGGGATAGGAGAAAAACTGTTTTTT.

The chain couples TRBV5-1 to TRBJ2-6; TRBD1 or TRBD2 may be the D gene (5 bases each). V lost 0 bases and J lost 4, with 11 bases in between. This CDR3 has 16 amino acids. Germline values: CDR1 SGHRS, CDR2 YFSETQ. The DNA of the CDR3 is TGCGCCAGCAGCTTGGACCCCGGGGCCGGGGCCAACGTCCTGACTTTC. Translating gives CASSLDPGAGANVLTF. Using reference TRBV5-1 and TRBJ2-6 for the parts outside the CDR3, the full variable domain is KAGVTQTPRYLIKTRGQQVTLSCSPISGHRSVSWYQQTPGQGLQFLFEYFSETQRNKGNFPGRFSGRQFSNSRSEMNVSTLELGDSALYLCASSLDPGAGANVLTFGAGSRLTVL.

The chain uses TRBV6-5 and TRBJ1-2; tentatively, D is TRBD1 (5 bases). The CDR3 length is 16 residues. Between the trimmed V and J ends, which lost 0 bases and 7 bases, there was a span of 18 bases. Germline CDR1 reads MNHEY; CDR2 reads SVGAGI. CDR3: CASSYSFGAGSIGYTF. In nucleotides, the CDR3 is TGTGCCAGCAGTTACTCGTTTGGGGCGGGCTCTATTGGCTACACCTTC.

The rearrangement joins TRBV7-9 to TRBJ2-1; 15 bases align to TRBD2. CDR3 size: 17 residues. Germline lookup yields CDR1 SEHNR and CDR2 FQNEAQ (reference sequence). V lost 5 bases to trimming and J lost 8 bases; unmatched junction nucleotides: 10. DNA for the CDR3: TGTGCCAGCAGCCCTGCCCGGGGACTAGCGGGAGGCTATGAGCAGTTCTTC. Translating gives CASSPARGLAGGYEQFF. The full variable domain, its missing parts supplied by reference TRBV7-9 and TRBJ2-1, is DTGVSQNPRHKITKRGQNVTFRCDPISEHNRLYWYRQTLGQGPEFLTYFQNEAQLEKSRLLSDRFSAERPKGSFSTLEIQRTEQGDSAMYLCASSPARGLAGGYEQFFGPGTRLTVL.

V usage is TRBV19 and J usage is TRBJ2-7; D gene ambiguous. V dropped 5 bases and J dropped 3 bases, with 11 bases sitting between them. The germline V gene has CDR1 LNHDA and CDR2 SQIVND (reference sequence). The CDR3 sequence is 13 residues long. Written as DNA, the CDR3 is TGTGCCAGTAGTCCGACAACTTTCTACGAGCAGTACTTC. Translation: CASSPTTFYEQYF.